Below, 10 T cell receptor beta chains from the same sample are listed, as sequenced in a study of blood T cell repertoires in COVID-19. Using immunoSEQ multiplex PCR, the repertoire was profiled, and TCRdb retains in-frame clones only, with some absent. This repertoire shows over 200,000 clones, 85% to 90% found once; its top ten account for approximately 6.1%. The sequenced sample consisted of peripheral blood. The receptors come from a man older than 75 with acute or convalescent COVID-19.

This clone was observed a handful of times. Here the CDR3 DNA reads TGTGCCAGCAGTTTCAGCGGCACCGGGGAGCTGTTTTTT. Its translation: CASSFSGTGELFF. The gene calls are TRBV12-3 or TRBV12-4 and TRBJ2-2; a weak D match, TRBD2 (5 bases). This CDR3 has 13 amino acids. V gave up 3 bases and J gave up 4 bases, with 6 bases separating them.

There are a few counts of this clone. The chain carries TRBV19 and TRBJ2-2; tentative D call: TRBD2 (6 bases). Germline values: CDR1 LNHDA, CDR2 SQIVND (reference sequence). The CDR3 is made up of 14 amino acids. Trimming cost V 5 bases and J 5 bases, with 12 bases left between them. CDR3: CASSLAGGTGELFF. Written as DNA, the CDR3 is TGTGCCAGTAGTCTCGCAGGAGGGACCGGGGAGCTGTTTTTT.

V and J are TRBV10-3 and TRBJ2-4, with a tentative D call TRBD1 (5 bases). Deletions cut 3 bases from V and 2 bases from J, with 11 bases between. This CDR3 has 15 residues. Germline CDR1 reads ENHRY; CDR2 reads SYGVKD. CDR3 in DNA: TGTGCCATCAGTGACCGCGCAGGGACCAAAAACATTCAGTACTTC. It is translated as CAISDRAGTKNIQYF.

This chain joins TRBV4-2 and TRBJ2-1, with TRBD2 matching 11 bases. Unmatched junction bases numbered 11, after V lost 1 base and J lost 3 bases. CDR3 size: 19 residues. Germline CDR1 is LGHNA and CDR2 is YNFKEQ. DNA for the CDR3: TGTGCCAGCAGCCAAGGCCTGTGGGCTAGCGGGAGGAACTACAATGAGCAGTTCTTC. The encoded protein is CASSQGLWASGRNYNEQFF.

The DNA of the CDR3 is TGTGCCACCAGTGATGTTACAGGCACACAAGAGACCCAGTACTTC. Translation gives CATSDVTGTQETQYF. The rearrangement links TRBV24-1 to TRBJ2-5; a possible D gene is TRBD1 (5 bases). The germline V gene encodes CDR1 KGHDR and CDR2 SFDVKD. CDR3 length: 15 amino acids. The V gene lost 3 bases and the J gene lost 2 bases, with 12 bases spanning the gap.

This CDR3 reads CASSFQPWEKTTSSYNSPLHF. DNA of the CDR3: TGCGCCAGCAGCTTCCAACCGTGGGAGAAGACTACGAGCTCCTATAATTCACCCCTCCACTTT. The V gene is TRBV5-1, the J gene TRBJ1-6; no definite D call. CDR1 is SGHRS and CDR2 is YFSETQ in the germline V gene. CDR3 length: 21 amino acids. The ends were cut back, 2 bases at V and 0 bases at J, with 24 bases in the middle. Full variable domain (outside the CDR3, taken from reference TRBV5-1 and TRBJ1-6): KAGVTQTPRYLIKTRGQQVTLSCSPISGHRSVSWYQQTPGQGLQFLFEYFSETQRNKGNFPGRFSGRQFSNSRSEMNVSTLELGDSALYLCASSFQPWEKTTSSYNSPLHFGNGTRLTVT.

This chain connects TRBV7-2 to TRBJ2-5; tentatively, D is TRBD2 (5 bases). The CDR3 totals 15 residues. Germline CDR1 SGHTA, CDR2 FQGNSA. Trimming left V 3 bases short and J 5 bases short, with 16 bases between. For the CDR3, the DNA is TGTGCCAGCAGCTTCCTCTTCGGGGTTCGGGAGACCCAGTACTTC. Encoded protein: CASSFLFGVRETQYF.

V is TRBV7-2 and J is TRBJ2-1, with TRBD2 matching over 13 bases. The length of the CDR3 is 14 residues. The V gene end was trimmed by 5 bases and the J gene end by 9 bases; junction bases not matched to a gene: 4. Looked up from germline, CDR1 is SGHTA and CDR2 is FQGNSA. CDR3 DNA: TGTGCCAGCAGCCTGGGACTAGCGGGAAGTGAGCAGTTCTTC. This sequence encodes CASSLGLAGSEQFF.

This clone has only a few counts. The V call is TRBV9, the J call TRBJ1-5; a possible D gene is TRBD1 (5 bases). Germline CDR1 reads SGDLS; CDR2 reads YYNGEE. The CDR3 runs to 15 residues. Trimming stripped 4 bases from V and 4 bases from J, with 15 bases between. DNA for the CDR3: TGTGCCAGCAGCCCCGGACAAGGGATTAATCAGCCCCAGCATTTT. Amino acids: CASSPGQGINQPQHF.

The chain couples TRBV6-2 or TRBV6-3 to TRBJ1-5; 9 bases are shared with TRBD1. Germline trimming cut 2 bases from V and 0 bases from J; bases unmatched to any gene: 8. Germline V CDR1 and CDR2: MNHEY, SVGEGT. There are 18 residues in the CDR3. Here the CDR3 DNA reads TGTGCCAGCAGTTACCGAAAAGGACAGGGGCATAGCAATCAGCCCCAGCATTTT. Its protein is CASSYRKGQGHSNQPQHF.